One and the same sample provided the 7 T cell receptor beta chains below, sequenced in a study of shared clonotypes between healthy human individuals (dated by TCRdb to between 2020 and 2021). Receptor amplification or capture employed the immunoSEQ multiplex PCR assay. TCRdb stores this immuneACCESS table with in-frame sequences only. Part of the clones is absent; in the studies checked, under half of the shortfall reflects unresolved V genes, and no reason is known for the rest. The sample table lists 550,000 to 800,000 clones, roughly 70% of them with a count of one. Jointly, the top ten make up approximately 1.6% of the sample. The sequencing input was memory CD4+ T cells sorted from blood. The cell subset or site label for this specimen denotes: CD45RA-negative fraction. These receptor sequences come from a woman aged 30 to 39 in good health.

The V call is TRBV7-9, the J call TRBJ1-5; D possibly corresponds to TRBD1 (5 bases). CDR3 length equals 15 residues. Germline CDR1 and CDR2: SEHNR and FQNEAQ (reference sequence). Trimming took off 5 bases at V and 0 bases at J, with 11 bases between the two ends. CDR3 sequence (DNA): TGTGCCAGCAGCCAAGAAGGGGTTAGCAATCAGCCCCAGCATTTT. Translation gives CASSQEGVSNQPQHF.

In its sample, this clone was seen many times. The chain joins TRBV11-2 to TRBJ2-2; TRBD1 matches at 7 bases. V was pared by 2 bases and J by 7 bases, with 4 bases of the junction left unmatched. Germline CDR1 reads SGHAT; CDR2 reads FQNNGV. The CDR3 is made up of 14 amino acids. The CDR3 nucleotides read TGTGCCAGCAGCTTAATACAGGGGTTCGGGGAGCTGTTTTTT. Protein sequence: CASSLIQGFGELFF.

This clone was recorded only once. The rearrangement links TRBV14 to TRBJ2-7; 9 nucleotides line up with TRBD2. CDR3 length: 17 amino acids. The trim removed 6 bases at V and 5 bases at J, leaving 17 bases unmatched. The germline V gene encodes CDR1 SGHDN and CDR2 FVKESK. CDR3 bases: TGTGCCAGCAGTCAGACCGGGACTAGCCTTTCCGACCACGAGCAGTACTTC. It specifies CASSQTGTSLSDHEQYF.

V usage is TRBV6-1 and J usage is TRBJ2-7; D unclear. The CDR3 length is 12 residues. The germline V gene has CDR1 MNHNS and CDR2 SASEGT. V lost 7 bases to trimming and J lost 2 bases, with 9 bases between them. CDR3 coding DNA: TGTGCCAGCATCTCCGGTACCTACGAGCAGTACTTC. Protein product: CASISGTYEQYF.

CDR3 amino acids: CASSASAYEQYF. In DNA form, the CDR3 reads TGTGCCAGCAGTGCCTCTGCCTACGAGCAGTACTTC. This rearrangement joins TRBV2 to TRBJ2-7; D not resolved. Per the germline V gene, CDR1 is SNHLY and CDR2 is FYNNEI. V was pared by 4 bases and J by 2 bases, with 6 bases between. This CDR3 spans 12 amino acids.

The rearrangement links TRBV7-2 to TRBJ2-5; TRBD1 matches at 9 bases. CDR3 size: 15 residues. The trim removed 8 bases at V and 4 bases at J, leaving 11 bases unmatched. Germline V CDR1 and CDR2: SGHTA, FQGNSA. The CDR3 spells CASGRDRGVLETQYF. The CDR3 region has the DNA TGTGCCAGCGGAAGAGACAGGGGGGTACTAGAGACCCAGTACTTC.

The V gene is TRBV2, the J gene TRBJ1-1; 7 bases match TRBD1. CDR1 and CDR2 (germline): SNHLY, FYNNEI. The CDR3 is made up of 14 amino acids. V shed 7 bases and J 0 bases; nucleotides not matched to a gene: 5. Written as DNA, the CDR3 is TGTGCCAGCACAAAGGGACAGATGAACACTGAAGCTTTCTTT. It encodes CASTKGQMNTEAFF.